These T cell receptor beta chains were read from a single sample in a study of OX40 agonist ivuxolimab in advanced cancers. Profiled with immunoSEQ multiplex PCR; TCRdb holds only in-frame clones, not every one. The data show about 64,000 clones, more than 75% seen once. Sequenced here: CD4+ or CD8+ T cells sorted from blood, sampled in a trial of the OX40 agonist ivuxolimab. All receptors come from an adult with an advanced solid tumor such as melanoma, head and neck, liver or kidney cancer. The CDR3 runs from the conserved cysteine through the conserved F or W. D genes are given only for firm matches.

cdr3_aa | cdr3_nt | j_call | v_call | d_call
CASSVNDRYYGYTF | TGTGCCAGCAGCGTCAATGACAGATACTATGGCTACACCTTC | TRBJ1-2 | TRBV5-4 | -
CASSGRGAHIYEQYF | TGTGCCAGCAGTGGCAGGGGAGCCCATATCTACGAGCAGTACTTC | TRBJ2-7 | TRBV6-5 | -
CASSNRSTGELFF | TGTGCCAGCTCAAACAGAAGCACCGGGGAGCTGTTTTTT | TRBJ2-2 | TRBV18 | -
CSAMDSFYGYTF | TGCAGCGCCATGGACAGTTTCTATGGCTACACCTTC | TRBJ1-2 | TRBV29-1 | -
CASSGSGTASTGELFF | TGTGCCAGCAGCGGTTCCGGGACGGCGTCAACCGGGGAGCTGTTTTTT | TRBJ2-2 | TRBV9 | -
CASSSLQRGYNYGYTF | TGTGCCAGCAGCTCCCTACAGCGGGGATATAACTATGGCTACACCTTC | TRBJ1-2 | TRBV13 | -
CASSNHGQGGKAFF | TGTGCCAGCAGTAACCACGGACAGGGGGGAAAAGCTTTCTTT | TRBJ1-1 | TRBV6-5 | TRBD1
CASSRLAGVTYEQYF | TGTGCCAGCAGTCGACTAGCGGGCGTTACCTACGAGCAGTACTTC | TRBJ2-7 | TRBV28 | TRBD2
CASSWDREQFF | TGTGCCAGCAGTTGGGACAGGGAGCAGTTCTTC | TRBJ2-1 | TRBV7-6 | TRBD1
CASSLTGGRDTQYF | TGTGCCAGCTCACTTACTGGGGGCCGAGATACGCAGTATTTT | TRBJ2-3 | TRBV18 | -
CSARLDRQYF | TGCAGTGCTAGACTAGATCGGCAGTACTTC | TRBJ2-7 | TRBV20-1 | -